This T cell receptor (beta chain) was obtained from a study of T cells in Graves' hyperthyroidism and ophthalmopathy. Study-wide background: Prior to any treatment, at the point of initial diagnosis, peripheral blood was collected.

There are many counts of this clonotype. Its antigen is still unknown. Regions amplified from RNA transcripts were the TCR beta CDR3 regions. HTBI primers were the set used in a first-round RT-PCR of the TCR CDR3. TCRdb processed the multiplex PCR reads anew with MiXCR; each CDR3 protein has one entry. The table includes 530,000 or so distinct CDR3 sequences, roughly a quarter detected once. Overall study results and limits: Most clonotypes expanded in thyroid above 0.001 were likewise present in blood.

Exclusions: uncontrolled infection, other autoimmune disease, pregnancy, lactation. Germline assignment: CDR1 SGHTA and CDR2 FQGNSA. V dropped 5 bases and J dropped 5; count of bases not matched to a gene: 7. This CDR3 has 14 amino acids. The chain employs TRBV7-2 and TRBJ2-5, with 8 bases identical to TRBD2. The sequenced material came from blood. The sequence came from a woman in her twenties or thirties with Graves' ophthalmopathy. CDR3 protein: CASSAGLVRETQYF. In DNA form, the CDR3 reads TGTGCCAGCAGCGCGGGACTAGTTAGGGAGACCCAGTACTTC.